This TCR beta chain appears in the sequencing data of a study of T cell changes during pregnancy in multiple sclerosis. This table comes from immunoSEQ multiplex PCR, and its TCRdb copy is limited to in-frame clones, with some not included. Seen here are fewer than 90,000 clones, about 90% observed once, and the top ten hold 0.86%. Germline V CDR1 and CDR2: MNHEY, SMNVEV (reference sequence). V was pared by 4 bases and J by 7 bases, with 10 bases of the junction left unmatched. CDR3 length equals 15 residues. The clonotype originates from a female donor with multiple sclerosis, enrolled in a pregnancy study. Here the sequenced sample was peripheral blood, taken in the second trimester of pregnancy. The V gene is TRBV27, the J gene TRBJ1-2; 9 nucleotides agree with TRBD1. Here the CDR3 reads CASSWDAQGAGGYTF. The CDR3, as DNA: TGTGCCAGCAGTTGGGACGCACAGGGGGCAGGTGGCTACACCTTC.